The clone carrying this T cell receptor beta chain occurred once. Its antigen remains unknown. The data belong to a study of CD8 T cell repertoires and HIV-1 epitope variants. Study summary: Control wells had CMV/EBV/flu peptides, negative Ebola AY9, or no peptide. Tested: three Gag epitope families, Nef HW9 and YT9.

Sequencing of TCR beta CDR3 used immunoSEQ survey depth. The assay was immunoSEQ multiplex PCR, and TCRdb's table has in-frame clones only and misses some. Of roughly 5,000 clones listed, approximately 72% are singletons. Specimen: cultured CD8+ T cells derived from PBMCs. The source of this sequence is a male donor with HIV.

CDR3 sequence: CASSLSWDPDTQYF. CDR3 DNA: TGTGCCAGCAGTTTATCTTGGGATCCAGATACGCAGTATTTT. The chain has TRBV28 and TRBJ2-3, with no clear D. The CDR3 totals 14 residues. Germline-derived CDR1 and CDR2 are MDHEN and SYDVKM. V was trimmed by 1 base and J by 4 bases, leaving 9 bases between them.